The 29 T cell receptor beta chains given below trace back to one sample, sequenced in a study of T cells in Graves' hyperthyroidism and ophthalmopathy. The investigators amplified TCR beta CDR3 regions from RNA transcripts. The HTBI primer set drove a first-round RT-PCR of the TCR CDR3. TCRdb reprocessed the multiplex PCR reads with MiXCR, giving one entry per CDR3 protein. The table includes about 610,000 distinct CDR3 sequences, around 45% detected once. Source material: peripheral blood or thyroid tissue (not recorded which). Source of these receptors: a woman in her late teens or twenties with Graves' hyperthyroidism.

This clonotype turned up a few times. V gene TRBV4-3 combines with J gene TRBJ1-1; 7 positions match TRBD1. Losses at the gene ends were 0 bases for V and 1 base for J; bases not matched to a gene: 2. CDR1 and CDR2 from the germline V gene are LGHNA and YSLEER. The CDR3 extends over 15 amino acids. The CDR3 sequence is CASSQEQGRNTEAFF. As DNA, the CDR3 is TGCGCCAGCAGCCAAGAACAGGGGCGGAACACTGAAGCTTTCTTT.

This clonotype was seen repeatedly, ten times or more. The chain carries TRBV2 and TRBJ1-2, with no clear D. V lost 3 bases to trimming and J lost 4 bases, with 6 bases between them. Germline CDR1 is SNHLY and CDR2 is FYNNEI. The length of the CDR3 is 12 residues. The CDR3 DNA reads as TGTGCCAGCAGTGATGCGGGCTATGGCTACACCTTC. Amino acids: CASSDAGYGYTF.

The V and J genes are TRBV7-9 and TRBJ2-5; D gene unclear. Germline CDR1 and CDR2: SEHNR and FQNEAQ (reference sequence). V was trimmed by 5 bases and J by 9 bases, leaving 13 bases between them. The CDR3 spans 12 residues. CDR3 region: CASSLRLVAQYF. The CDR3 DNA sequence: TGTGCCAGCAGCCTCCGGTTGGTGGCCCAGTACTTC.

The J gene is TRBJ1-2, the V gene TRBV11-2; D gene unclear. The ends were cut back, 6 bases at V and 8 bases at J, with 10 bases in the middle. Germline lookup yields CDR1 SGHAT and CDR2 FQNNGV. The CDR3 covers 11 residues. Here the CDR3 DNA reads TGTGCCAGCAGTTTTCCGGGCGGCTACACCTTC. It encodes CASSFPGGYTF.

This clonotype occurred a few times. The chain uses TRBV10-3 and TRBJ1-2; possibly TRBD1 for D (5 bases). The CDR3 sequence is 13 residues long. The germline V gene has CDR1 ENHRY and CDR2 SYGVKD. V lost 6 bases and J 4 bases, leaving 12 bases between the germline ends. The CDR3 region is CAIRTGTLYGYTF. CDR3 bases: TGTGCCATCAGGACCGGGACCCTCTATGGCTACACCTTC.

In the case of this clonotype: This may stem from a read error, because a much larger clone lies one nucleotide away. V usage is TRBV7-6 and J usage is TRBJ2-7; TRBD1 matches at 7 bases. The CDR3 extends over 15 amino acids. Germline V gene lookup returns CDR1 SGHVS and CDR2 FNYEAQ. The CDR3 spells CASSLAPGGSYGQYF. The DNA for the CDR3 is TGTGCCAGCAGCTTAGCCCCAGGGGGAAGCTACGGGCAGTACTTC.

In nucleotides, the CDR3 is TGTGCCAGCAGTCCCGTTACTAGCGGGAGCACCTACGAGCAGTACTTC. As protein: CASSPVTSGSTYEQYF. The V call is TRBV27, the J call TRBJ2-7; TRBD2 aligns across 11 bases. The CDR3 runs 16 residues. Germline CDR1 reads MNHEY; CDR2 reads SMNVEV (reference sequence). V shed 5 bases and J 2 bases; nucleotides not matched to a gene: 8.

The chain has TRBV7-3 and TRBJ2-6; 10 nucleotides agree with TRBD1. Trimming at V came to 2 bases and at J to 2 bases, leaving 0 bases not matched to a gene. From germline, CDR1 is SGHTA and CDR2 FQGTGA. The CDR3 length is 16 residues. The CDR3 sequence is CASSLDRGPGANVLTF. The CDR3 DNA reads TGTGCCAGCAGCTTAGACAGGGGGCCTGGGGCCAACGTCCTGACTTTC.

This clonotype was seen many times. The V call is TRBV19, the J call TRBJ1-1; D uncertain. This CDR3 contains 14 residues. The germline V and J ends were trimmed by 6 bases and 7 bases, with 18 bases remaining between them. Germline V gives CDR1 LNHDA, CDR2 SQIVND (reference sequence). CDR3 protein: CASRPRQTRGEAFF. The DNA for the CDR3 is TGTGCCAGTAGGCCCCGGCAGACCCGGGGTGAAGCTTTCTTT.

Comments on this clonotype: This may stem from a read error, because a much larger clone lies one nucleotide away. Lacking the conserved final phenylalanine or tryptophan, this CDR3 likely reflects a read error. The CDR3 DNA sequence: TGTGCCAGCAGCTTAAAAAGGGACACTGAAGCTTTCCTT. Encoded protein: CASSLKRDTEAFL. V usage is TRBV7-3 and J usage is TRBJ1-1, with D hard to call. Looked up from germline, CDR1 is SGHTA and CDR2 is FQGTGA. The CDR3 extends over 13 amino acids. Trimming left V 1 base short and J 3 bases short, with 6 bases between.

As to this clonotype: One end of the junction varies from germline; a read error may be responsible. This chain links TRBV2 with TRBJ1-4; D not certain. Germline V gene lookup returns CDR1 SNHLY and CDR2 FYNNEI. The CDR3 totals 12 residues. The CDR3 is CTSRLLKEKLFF. The CDR3 DNA sequence: TGTACCAGCAGGTTATTGAAGGAAAAACTGTTTTTT.

V is TRBV7-2 and J is TRBJ1-6, with 10 bases fitting TRBD1. This CDR3 has 21 amino acids. Trimming at V came to 3 bases and at J to 0 bases, leaving 14 bases not matched to a gene. From germline, CDR1 is SGHTA and CDR2 FQGNSA. CDR3 region: CASSFLLRGQGSCSYNSPLHF. CDR3 bases: TGTGCCAGCAGCTTCTTATTGCGGGGACAGGGGTCTTGCTCCTATAATTCACCCCTCCACTTT.

This clonotype was seen ten or more times. This chain uses TRBV29-1 with TRBJ1-1, with D perhaps matching TRBD1 (6 bases). Per germline, CDR1 SQVTM and CDR2 ANQGSEA. The CDR3 is 13 amino acids. The V gene lost 0 bases and the J gene lost 4 bases, with 9 bases spanning the gap. The CDR3 sequence: CSVEEGRGTEAFF. The CDR3 DNA is TGCAGCGTTGAAGAAGGCAGGGGCACTGAAGCTTTCTTT.

This clonotype came up many times. V and J are TRBV20-1 and TRBJ1-4; 7 bases are shared with TRBD1. This CDR3 has 14 residues. With V trimmed by 5 bases and J by 4 bases, 7 bases remained unmatched. CDR1 DFQATT and CDR2 SNEGSKA come from the germline V gene (reference sequence). The CDR3 sequence: CSALSGTDNEKLFF. Here the CDR3 DNA reads TGCAGTGCTTTATCCGGGACAGATAATGAAAAACTGTTTTTT.

This clonotype showed up many times. The genes are TRBV20-1 and TRBJ1-3, with D maybe TRBD1 (6 bases). Trimming took off 4 bases at V and 4 bases at J, with 11 bases between the two ends. The V gene's germline CDR1 is DFQATT and CDR2 SNEGSKA (reference sequence). The CDR3 loop spans 13 amino acids. The CDR3, as DNA: TGCAGTGCTACAACAGGGTCAGGAAACACCATATATTTT. Translation gives CSATTGSGNTIYF.

This clonotype was seen ten or more times. V and J are TRBV4-1 and TRBJ2-5, with D uncertain. CDR3 size: 16 residues. CDR1 is MGHRA, CDR2 YSYEKL, per germline. V was trimmed by 3 bases and J by 1 base, leaving 15 bases between them. The CDR3 reads CASSQGGRGIQETQYF. CDR3 nucleotide sequence: TGCGCCAGCAGCCAGGGCGGCCGAGGAATCCAAGAGACCCAGTACTTC.

This clonotype was seen ten or more times. V usage is TRBV15 and J usage is TRBJ1-6; TRBD1 matches 11 bases. With 4 bases clipped from V and 7 bases from J, the junction kept 3 bases outside the gene matches. Germline V gene sequence: CDR1 LNHNV, CDR2 YYDKDF (reference sequence). The CDR3 is made up of 15 amino acids. The CDR3 loop is CATSTWTGGNSPLHF. The CDR3 nucleotides are TGTGCCACCAGCACGTGGACAGGGGGCAATTCACCCCTCCACTTT.

This clonotype has at least ten counts. The chain uses TRBV7-2 and TRBJ2-5; 12 bases fit TRBD2. The CDR3 has 17 residues. V trimming: 1 base; J trimming: 1 base; junction bases outside the gene matches: 4. Germline V gene data show CDR1 as SGHTA and CDR2 as FQGNSA. The chain's CDR3 is CASSLGLAGGAQETQYF. For the CDR3, the DNA is TGTGCCAGCAGCTTAGGGCTAGCGGGAGGGGCCCAAGAGACCCAGTACTTC.

With respect to this clonotype: A single base separates this from a much larger clone, so it may be a read error. The chain is built from TRBV2 and TRBJ1-6; D unresolved. The CDR3 consists of 18 residues. Deletions cut 3 bases from V and 7 bases from J, with 22 bases between. CDR1 is SNHLY, CDR2 FYNNEI, per germline. This CDR3 reads CASSDHHLSGSTNSPLHF. The CDR3, as DNA: TGTGCCAGCAGTGATCATCATTTGTCTGGGAGTACAAATTCACCCCTCCACTTT.

V is TRBV2 and J is TRBJ2-3, with 8 bases fitting TRBD2. Germline V CDR1 and CDR2: SNHLY, FYNNEI. There are 14 residues in the CDR3. The V segment lost 7 bases and the J segment 2 bases; nucleotides outside the gene matches: 5. This CDR3 reads CASKDGGVTDTQYF. The CDR3 coding sequence is TGTGCCAGCAAGGACGGGGGGGTCACAGATACGCAGTATTTT.

This clonotype appeared many times. The chain combines TRBV4-1 with TRBJ1-3, with TRBD1 matching 8 bases. Trimming took 1 base from V and 4 from J; bases not matched to a gene: 6. Germline V CDR1 and CDR2: MGHRA, YSYEKL. This CDR3 comprises 16 residues. Here the CDR3 DNA reads TGCGCCAGCAGCCAAGCGACAGGGGCAGAAGGAAACACCATATATTTT. Its protein product is CASSQATGAEGNTIYF.

This clonotype was counted many times. The gene calls are TRBV4-1 and TRBJ2-5, with 8 bases identical to TRBD1. V lost 2 bases to trimming and J lost 4 bases; unmatched junction nucleotides: 9. CDR3 length: 16 residues. CDR1 and CDR2 from the germline V gene are MGHRA and YSYEKL. This CDR3 is CASSQYPGGKGETQYF. In DNA, the CDR3 is TGCGCCAGCAGCCAATACCCAGGGGGCAAGGGAGAGACCCAGTACTTC.

The CDR3 DNA is TGTGCCAGCAGTTCTTTAACAGGGAGAGGTGGCTACGAGCAGTACTTC. Translated, it gives CASSSLTGRGGYEQYF. The genes are TRBV14 and TRBJ2-7, with a possible D match to TRBD1 (6 bases). Trimming stripped 6 bases from V and 3 bases from J, with 21 bases between. There are 16 residues in the CDR3. Germline V gene lookup returns CDR1 SGHDN and CDR2 FVKESK.

Points on this clonotype: Compared with germline, one end of the junction differs, possibly owing to a read error. This chain uses TRBV29-1 with TRBJ1-2; TRBD1 agrees at 7 bases. The CDR3 spans 13 residues. In germline, CDR1 is SQVTM, CDR2 ANQGSEA. The CDR3 DNA follows: TGCAGCGTTGGGGACAGCTCTAACTATAGCTACACCTTC. This codes for CSVGDSSNYSYTF.

The chain couples TRBV18 to TRBJ1-5, with 8 bases lining up with TRBD1. The germline gives CDR1 KGHSH, CDR2 LQKENI. V was pared by 3 bases and J by 7 bases, with 5 bases of the junction left unmatched. The CDR3 has 14 amino acids. DNA of the CDR3: TGTGCCAGCTCACCGACAGGGGATTGGCAGCCCCAGCATTTT. Protein sequence: CASSPTGDWQPQHF.

The CDR3 protein is CSAPDMGRTNEKLFF. CDR3 sequence (DNA): TGCAGTGCTCCCGACATGGGGCGGACTAATGAAAAACTGTTTTTT. This chain connects TRBV20-1 to TRBJ1-4; D is perhaps TRBD1 (5 bases). Germline loops: CDR1 DFQATT, CDR2 SNEGSKA (reference sequence). The CDR3 covers 15 residues. V was cut by 5 bases and J by 2 bases, with 15 bases left in between.

Ten or more counts support this clonotype. The V gene is TRBV20-1, the J gene TRBJ2-5; 7 nucleotides align to TRBD2. The CDR3 consists of 15 residues. Germline-derived CDR1 and CDR2 are DFQATT and SNEGSKA (reference sequence). V lost 6 bases to trimming and J lost 2 bases; unmatched junction nucleotides: 12. CDR3 bases: TGCAGTGCAACCAAAACACGCGGGGGACAAGAGACCCAGTACTTC. Its protein is CSATKTRGGQETQYF.

The gene calls are TRBV20-1 and TRBJ2-1; the match to TRBD2 covers 7 bases. The CDR3 length is 18 residues. V shed 0 bases and J 4 bases; nucleotides not matched to a gene: 15. Germline CDR1 is DFQATT and CDR2 is SNEGSKA (reference sequence). The CDR3 protein is CSARDPPRSSGRYNEQFF. In DNA form, the CDR3 reads TGCAGTGCTAGAGATCCCCCGCGGTCTAGCGGACGTTACAATGAGCAGTTCTTC.

About this clonotype itself: A read error may produce the germline difference seen at one junction end. The chain uses TRBV7-9 and TRBJ2-7; D ambiguous. Germline CDR1 SEHNR, CDR2 FQNEAQ (reference sequence). The CDR3 length is 9 residues. The CDR3 coding sequence is TGTGCCAGCAGTCCCCCGGTAGAGTTC. Translation gives CASSPPVEF.